Each of the 23 T cell receptor beta chains below was sequenced from the same sample in a study of T cell responses to AZD1222 COVID-19 vaccine (dated by TCRdb to the early 2020s). The time point label for this specimen denotes: baseline before first vaccination. The library was prepared using the immunoSEQ multiplex PCR assay. Entries here come from immuneACCESS through TCRdb and include only in-frame sequences with V and J called. Some clones fail to appear in such tables; in the studies checked, an unresolved V gene covers under half of the shortfall, and the cause of the remainder is unknown. This sample comprises 150,000 to 180,000 clones, around nine tenths of them detected only once. 15% to 20% of the sample goes to the ten largest clones. This specimen consisted of peripheral blood, obtained on day 0 of AZD1222 vaccination. Receptors were obtained from an adult in good health.

Regarding this clone: The CDR3 end shows no conserved phenylalanine or tryptophan, and so a read error is likely. It is unclear where the CDR3 begins or ends on the DNA, so no DNA is shown, and the CDR3 is as TCRdb lists it. J is TRBJ2-7 and V is TRBV25-1. The CDR3 sequence runs 9 residues, both termini included. The V gene's germline CDR1 is MGHDK and CDR2 SYGVNS. CDR3 sequence reads: CASRDRPTL.

V and J are TRBV18 and TRBJ2-3, with D possibly TRBD2 on 7 matching bases. Germline V gene data show CDR1 as KGHSH and CDR2 as LQKENI. This CDR3 contains 15 residues. Between the trimmed V and J ends, which lost 2 bases and 6 bases, there was a span of 15 bases. CDR3 loop: CASSPSAGAGDTQYF. CDR3 DNA sequence: TGTGCCAGCTCACCAAGCGCGGGGGCCGGGGATACGCAGTATTTT.

This CDR3 is CASRGVYYGYTF. In DNA, the CDR3 is TGTGCCAGCAGGGGGGTCTACTATGGCTACACCTTC. The chain joins TRBV28 to TRBJ1-2; tentative D call: TRBD1 (5 bases). The CDR3 loop spans 12 amino acids. V lost 6 bases, J lost 3 bases, and 8 bases lay in between. The V gene's germline CDR1 is MDHEN and CDR2 SYDVKM.

J is TRBJ2-2 and V is TRBV6-2 or TRBV6-3; D gene ambiguous. Trimming cost V 3 bases and J 1 base, with 18 bases left between them. The germline gives CDR1 MNHEY, CDR2 SVGEGT. The CDR3 runs 18 residues. CDR3: CASSYEGPTRLNTGELFF. The CDR3 DNA is TGTGCCAGCAGTTATGAAGGGCCTACCAGGCTGAACACCGGGGAGCTGTTTTTT.

This chain links TRBV5-6 with TRBJ1-6; 8 bases are a match to TRBD1. The CDR3 runs to 16 residues. J lost 10 bases, V lost 4 bases, and 13 bases had no gene match. Germline assignment: CDR1 SGHDT and CDR2 YYEEEE. The CDR3 DNA is TGTGCCAGCAGCCCAGGCCCGGGACAGGCGGGGTCACCCCTCCACTTT. Its protein product is CASSPGPGQAGSPLHF. The entire variable domain, with the rest obtained from reference TRBV5-6 and TRBJ1-6, is as follows: DAGVTQSPTHLIKTRGQQVTLRCSPKSGHDTVSWYQQALGQGPQFIFQYYEEEERQRGNFPDRFSGHQFPNYSSELNVNALLLGDSALYLCASSPGPGQAGSPLHFGNGTRLTVT.

This sequence joins TRBV29-1 and TRBJ1-1; 9 positions agree with TRBD1. Looked up from germline, CDR1 is SQVTM and CDR2 is ANQGSEA. Unmatched junction bases numbered 8, after V lost 6 bases and J lost 6 bases. This CDR3 region has 13 residues. The CDR3 sequence is CSVMTGGFAEAFF. CDR3 DNA: TGCAGCGTCATGACAGGGGGATTCGCTGAAGCTTTCTTT.

In the case of this clone: Germline is not matched at one junction end, which may reflect a read error. J is TRBJ2-5 and V is TRBV7-7; 7 nucleotides line up with TRBD2. The CDR3 sequence is 15 residues long. Germline values: CDR1 SSHAT, CDR2 FNYEAQ (reference sequence). CDR3 DNA sequence: TGTGCTAGCAGCTTAGTCGGGGGGACTCAAGAGACCCAGTACTTC. Its protein is CASSLVGGTQETQYF.

V is TRBV10-3 and J is TRBJ2-7; D may be TRBD2 (5 bases). From germline, CDR1 is ENHRY and CDR2 SYGVKD. The V gene lost 6 bases and the J gene lost 4 bases, with 16 bases spanning the gap. This CDR3 is 14 amino acids long. The CDR3 is CAIRVSGDDYEQYF. The CDR3 coding sequence is TGTGCCATCAGGGTGAGCGGTGATGATTACGAGCAGTACTTC.

This chain links TRBV5-6 with TRBJ2-7, with D unresolved. Germline V gene lookup returns CDR1 SGHDT and CDR2 YYEEEE. The CDR3 extends over 12 amino acids. Deletions cut 0 bases from V and 3 bases from J, with 4 bases between. Here the CDR3 reads CASSLDFYEQYF. The CDR3 bases are TGTGCCAGCAGCTTGGACTTCTACGAGCAGTACTTC.

The V call is TRBV7-2, the J call TRBJ1-5; no definite D call. Trimming took 2 bases from V and 0 from J, leaving 8 bases between them. The CDR3 spans 15 residues. Per the germline V gene, CDR1 is SGHTA and CDR2 is FQGNSA. The CDR3 nucleotides are TGTGCCAGCAGCTTAATTGGGGTTAGCAATCAGCCCCAGCATTTT. This gives the protein CASSLIGVSNQPQHF.

This chain connects TRBV25-1 to TRBJ2-3, with TRBD1 matching over 7 bases. V shed 7 bases and J 2 bases; nucleotides not matched to a gene: 6. Germline CDR1 reads MGHDK; CDR2 reads SYGVNS. CDR3 length: 14 amino acids. In nucleotides, the CDR3 is TGTGCCAGCACTGTTGGGACAGCCACAGATACGCAGTATTTT. Protein: CASTVGTATDTQYF.

The rearrangement uses TRBV4-1 and TRBJ1-6, with D unclear. Germline V CDR1 and CDR2: MGHRA, YSYEKL. The CDR3 extends over 16 amino acids. Trimming stripped 0 bases from V and 0 bases from J, with 6 bases between. The CDR3 region has the DNA TGCGCCAGCAGCCAAGACGTGAGCTCCTATAATTCACCCCTCCACTTT. This translates into CASSQDVSSYNSPLHF.

V is TRBV19 and J is TRBJ2-2, with D tentatively TRBD1 (7 bases). Germline V CDR1 and CDR2: LNHDA, SQIVND (reference sequence). The CDR3 has 17 amino acids. The V gene lost 3 bases and the J gene lost 4 bases, with 18 bases spanning the gap. The CDR3, as DNA: TGTGCCAGTAGTATCTTTCACGGGCAGGGGGGCACCGGGGAGCTGTTTTTT. This translates into CASSIFHGQGGTGELFF.

The J gene is TRBJ2-3, the V gene TRBV7-9; D unresolved. V lost 5 bases to trimming and J lost 6 bases, with 15 bases between them. Germline V gene lookup returns CDR1 SEHNR and CDR2 FQNEAQ (reference sequence). This CDR3 region has 14 residues. The CDR3 DNA is TGTGCCAGCAGCCCGGGCGCCTTTTTGGATACGCAGTATTTT. This translates into CASSPGAFLDTQYF.

This chain joins TRBV6-2 or TRBV6-3 and TRBJ2-1, with 7 bases matching TRBD2. This CDR3 region has 18 residues. The ends lost 5 bases at V and 4 bases at J; junction bases unmatched: 17. From germline, CDR1 is MNHEY and CDR2 SVGEGT. This chain's CDR3 is CASSNPRDLSGRYNEQFF. Written as DNA, the CDR3 is TGTGCCAGCAGTAACCCCCGAGATCTTAGCGGGCGGTACAATGAGCAGTTCTTC.

This chain joins TRBV27 and TRBJ2-6; 9 positions agree with TRBD1. V was pared by 3 bases and J by 0 bases, with 6 bases of the junction left unmatched. The V gene's germline CDR1 is MNHEY and CDR2 SMNVEV (reference sequence). The CDR3 has 18 amino acids. CDR3 in DNA: TGTGCCAGCAGTTTGGGGACAGGGAGTCTCTCTGGGGCCAACGTCCTGACTTTC. Protein sequence: CASSLGTGSLSGANVLTF.

The CDR3 region is CASSLRDRASYNEQFF. The CDR3 DNA reads as TGTGCCAGCAGCTTACGGGACAGGGCCTCCTACAATGAGCAGTTCTTC. The V and J genes are TRBV7-3 and TRBJ2-1; 9 bases line up with TRBD1. J lost 0 bases, V lost 2 bases, and 2 bases had no gene match. CDR3 length: 16 amino acids. Germline V CDR1 and CDR2: SGHTA, FQGTGA.

The V gene is TRBV13, the J gene TRBJ2-6; 9 nucleotides match TRBD1. Germline V CDR1 and CDR2: PRHDT, FYEKMQ (reference sequence). The CDR3 sequence is 16 residues long. With 2 bases clipped from V and 2 bases from J, the junction kept 1 base outside the gene matches. This CDR3 is CASSLNRGPGANVLTF. In DNA, the CDR3 is TGTGCCAGCAGCTTAAACAGGGGGCCTGGGGCCAACGTCCTGACTTTC.

The chain joins TRBV24-1 to TRBJ1-2, with D possibly TRBD1 on 5 matching bases. Looked up from germline, CDR1 is KGHDR and CDR2 is SFDVKD. The CDR3 runs to 14 residues. V lost 4 bases to trimming and J lost 5 bases, with 13 bases between them. CDR3 bases: TGTGCCACCAGTGAGGCCCGGGACGGTTATGGCTACACCTTC. The encoded protein is CATSEARDGYGYTF.

The genes are TRBV4-1 and TRBJ1-4, with 7 positions matching TRBD1. Germline V gene data show CDR1 as MGHRA and CDR2 as YSYEKL. The CDR3 sequence is 19 residues long. After removal of 2 bases from V and 4 bases from J, the junction contained 16 bases not matched to a gene. CDR3 in DNA: TGCGCCAGCAGCCAACACATCTTCGGGAACGACAGGGTTAATGAAAAACTGTTTTTT. Protein: CASSQHIFGNDRVNEKLFF.

This clone was detected once. This chain connects TRBV6-1 to TRBJ1-2, with 12 bases matching TRBD1. The CDR3 is 15 residues long. V trimming: 2 bases; J trimming: 5 bases; junction bases outside the gene matches: 3. Germline loops: CDR1 MNHNS, CDR2 SASEGT. Here the CDR3 DNA reads TGTGCCAGCAGTGAATCGGGACAGGGGGCTTATGGCTACACCTTC. It translates to CASSESGQGAYGYTF.

The chain links TRBV27 to TRBJ2-1; a possible D gene is TRBD1 (6 bases). Germline loops: CDR1 MNHEY, CDR2 SMNVEV (reference sequence). V lost 3 bases and J lost 0, with 12 bases in between. The CDR3 has 16 amino acids. The CDR3 coding sequence is TGTGCCAGCAGTTTCTCCGGGACAAACTCCTACAATGAGCAGTTCTTC. It yields the protein CASSFSGTNSYNEQFF.

V usage is TRBV27 and J usage is TRBJ2-2; D gene unclear. Germline lookup yields CDR1 MNHEY and CDR2 SMNVEV (reference sequence). Deletions cut 8 bases from V and 10 bases from J, with 8 bases between. CDR3 length: 10 residues. The CDR3 nucleotides read TGTGCCAGCGGGAAAGTGGAGCTGTTTTTT. Protein sequence: CASGKVELFF.